The rows below give T cell receptor beta chains drawn from one sample of a study of blood T cell repertoires in COVID-19. Measured with immunoSEQ multiplex PCR; TCRdb has only the in-frame clones, and not every one. The sample gives approximately 220,000 clones, 75% to 90% of which show up once; approximately 3.8% is in the top ten. The specimen was PBMCs or T cells enriched from blood (not recorded which). These receptors all come from a woman aged 18-29 years in a cohort exposed to, infected with or recovered from COVID-19 (not recorded which). Each CDR3 is given with its conserved first and last residue. Each record gives: J gene, D gene, V gene, clone size, CDR3 protein, CDR3 DNA. A D gene is named only where the DNA matches it firmly. Size values are once, few and many counts, or a class for expanded clones, and some rows have none.

J: TRBJ2-1; D: TRBD1; V: TRBV7-3; size: .; CDR3: CASSSTGDNEQFF; DNA: TGTGCCAGCAGCTCGACAGGGGACAATGAGCAGTTCTTC
J: TRBJ2-7; D: TRBD1; V: TRBV10-3; size: .; CDR3: CAISDGDSTYEQYF; DNA: TGTGCCATCAGTGACGGGGACAGTACCTACGAGCAGTACTTC
J: TRBJ1-2; D: .; V: TRBV5-5; size: .; CDR3: CASSGLTGANYGYTF; DNA: TGTGCCAGCAGCGGTCTGACAGGAGCTAACTATGGCTACACCTTC
J: TRBJ1-1; D: .; V: TRBV5-4; size: .; CDR3: CASSWDLTGSTEAFF; DNA: TGTGCCAGCAGCTGGGACCTTACAGGGTCCACTGAAGCTTTCTTT
J: TRBJ2-5; D: TRBD1; V: TRBV5-4; size: .; CDR3: CASSLGQGLRETQYF; DNA: TGTGCCAGCAGCTTGGGACAGGGTTTGAGGGAGACCCAGTACTTC
J: TRBJ2-1; D: TRBD2; V: TRBV5-1; size: .; CDR3: CASRATSVAYNEQFF; DNA: TGCGCCAGCAGGGCTACTAGCGTCGCATACAATGAGCAGTTCTTC
J: TRBJ1-1; D: .; V: TRBV3-1/TRBV3-2; size: .; CDR3: CASSQGGSSTEAFF; DNA: TGTGCCAGCAGCCAAGGAGGGTCCTCCACTGAAGCTTTCTTT
J: TRBJ2-3; D: .; V: TRBV7-8; size: .; CDR3: CASSRSGGGTDTQYF; DNA: TGTGCCAGCAGCCGAAGCGGAGGGGGCACAGATACGCAGTATTTT
J: TRBJ1-2; D: TRBD1; V: TRBV2; size: .; CDR3: CASKWSETGDYTF; DNA: TGTGCCAGCAAGTGGTCCGAGACAGGGGACTACACCTTC
J: TRBJ2-1; D: TRBD1; V: TRBV10-3; size: .; CDR3: CAIRTGGLTYNEQFF; DNA: TGTGCCATCAGGACAGGGGGTTTAACCTACAATGAGCAGTTCTTC
J: TRBJ2-1; D: TRBD2; V: TRBV27; size: once; CDR3: CASSSSGGGSEQFF; DNA: TGTGCCAGCAGTTCCAGCGGGGGGGGTAGTGAGCAGTTCTTC
J: TRBJ1-1; D: TRBD1; V: TRBV6-4; size: .; CDR3: CASSATGKTEAFF; DNA: TGTGCCAGCAGTGCGACAGGGAAAACTGAAGCTTTCTTT
J: TRBJ1-2; D: .; V: TRBV9; size: .; CDR3: CASSRGQEGYTF; DNA: TGTGCCAGCAGCCGCGGGCAGGAAGGCTACACCTTC
J: TRBJ2-7; D: .; V: TRBV27; size: .; CDR3: CASSLSSAYEQYF; DNA: TGTGCCAGCAGTTTATCGAGTGCCTACGAGCAGTACTTC
J: TRBJ1-2; D: .; V: TRBV5-4; size: once; CDR3: CASSSQGDNYGYTF; DNA: TGTGCCAGCAGCTCACAGGGAGATAACTATGGCTACACCTTC
J: TRBJ2-1; D: TRBD1; V: TRBV19; size: .; CDR3: CASSPVSYRGSYNEQFF; DNA: TGTGCCAGTAGTCCCGTATCTTACAGGGGATCTTACAATGAGCAGTTCTTC
J: TRBJ2-5; D: .; V: TRBV11-3; size: .; CDR3: CASSQEAVKETQYF; DNA: TGTGCCAGCAGCCAGGAAGCGGTAAAAGAGACCCAGTACTTC
J: TRBJ2-7; D: .; V: TRBV4-1; size: .; CDR3: CASSQSRETHHEQYF; DNA: TGCGCCAGCAGCCAATCACGGGAGACCCACCACGAGCAGTACTTC
J: TRBJ2-7; D: .; V: TRBV7-9; size: .; CDR3: CASSTRTLYEQYF; DNA: TGTGCCAGCAGCACCCGGACATTGTACGAGCAGTACTTC
J: TRBJ1-3; D: .; V: TRBV29-1; size: .; CDR3: CSVVTQTSGNTIYF; DNA: TGCAGCGTTGTAACACAAACCTCTGGAAACACCATATATTTT
J: TRBJ2-7; D: .; V: TRBV12-5; size: .; CDR3: CASGPPDRDYEQYF; DNA: TGTGCTAGTGGCCCCCCGGACAGAGACTACGAGCAGTACTTC
J: TRBJ2-7; D: TRBD1; V: TRBV10-3; size: .; CDR3: CAIWTGRDEQYF; DNA: TGTGCCATTTGGACAGGGCGCGACGAGCAGTACTTC
J: TRBJ1-1; D: .; V: TRBV5-1; size: .; CDR3: CASSLGRGRNTEAFF; DNA: TGCGCCAGCAGCTTGGGGAGGGGCAGGAACACTGAAGCTTTCTTT
J: TRBJ1-5; D: .; V: TRBV28; size: .; CDR3: CASSLTQGNQPQHF; DNA: TGTGCCAGCAGTTTGACACAGGGTAATCAGCCCCAGCATTTT
J: TRBJ2-1; D: .; V: TRBV5-1; size: .; CDR3: CASRAAGDLGEQFF; DNA: TGCGCCAGCCGGGCAGCAGGGGACCTAGGCGAGCAGTTCTTC
J: TRBJ1-5; D: TRBD1; V: TRBV18; size: .; CDR3: CASSPGTGRPQHF; DNA: TGTGCCAGCTCACCAGGGACAGGGAGGCCCCAGCATTTT
J: TRBJ2-5; D: TRBD2; V: TRBV2; size: .; CDR3: CASKLAGGQETQYF; DNA: TGTGCCAGTAAACTAGCGGGGGGGCAAGAGACCCAGTACTTC
J: TRBJ1-2; D: TRBD1; V: TRBV10-1; size: .; CDR3: CASSESTTGTGGLTF; DNA: TGCGCCAGCAGTGAGTCGACGACCGGGACAGGGGGCCTGACCTTC
J: TRBJ1-2; D: .; V: TRBV21-1; size: few; CDR3: CASSKGGQGYYGYTF; DNA: TGTGCCAGCAGCAAAGGCGGACAGGGGTACTATGGCTACACCTTC
J: TRBJ2-1; D: TRBD2; V: TRBV5-4; size: .; CDR3: CASSLGGTSVTYNEQFF; DNA: TGTGCCAGCAGCTTGGGGGGGACTAGCGTAACCTACAATGAGCAGTTCTTC
J: TRBJ2-3; D: TRBD2; V: TRBV4-2; size: .; CDR3: CASSPWGGTDTQYF; DNA: TGTGCCAGCAGCCCGTGGGGGGGAACAGATACGCAGTATTTT
J: TRBJ2-5; D: .; V: TRBV5-1; size: .; CDR3: CASSFRRDLLETQYF; DNA: TGCGCCAGCAGCTTCAGACGGGACTTATTGGAGACCCAGTACTTC
J: TRBJ2-1; D: TRBD2; V: TRBV7-9; size: .; CDR3: CASSLGGTSGSYNEQFF; DNA: TGTGCCAGCAGCTTAGGGGGGACTAGCGGGAGCTACAATGAGCAGTTCTTC
J: TRBJ2-1; D: TRBD1; V: TRBV7-3; size: .; CDR3: CASSLDRGGYNEQFF; DNA: TGTGCCAGCAGCTTGGACAGGGGGGGCTACAATGAGCAGTTCTTC
J: TRBJ1-1; D: .; V: TRBV14; size: .; CDR3: CASSLGGPTEAFF; DNA: TGTGCCAGCAGCCTAGGGGGTCCTACTGAAGCTTTCTTT
J: TRBJ2-5; D: TRBD2; V: TRBV2; size: .; CDR3: CASSEGSGDQETQYF; DNA: TGTGCCAGCAGTGAAGGTAGCGGGGACCAAGAGACCCAGTACTTC
J: TRBJ2-3; D: .; V: TRBV3-1/TRBV3-2; size: .; CDR3: CASSQDIPGSTDTQYF; DNA: TGTGCCAGCAGCCAAGATATTCCAGGTAGCACAGATACGCAGTATTTT
J: TRBJ1-1; D: .; V: TRBV11-2; size: .; CDR3: CASSLRGSMNTEAFF; DNA: TGTGCCAGCAGCTTGCGGGGCAGTATGAACACTGAAGCTTTCTTT
J: TRBJ1-2; D: .; V: TRBV11-3; size: .; CDR3: CASSVRAGGGYTF; DNA: TGTGCCAGCAGCGTACGCGCAGGAGGTGGCTACACCTTC
J: TRBJ1-3; D: TRBD1; V: TRBV7-6; size: once; CDR3: CASSQTGGSGNTIYF; DNA: TGTGCCAGCAGTCAAACAGGGGGCTCTGGAAACACCATATATTTT